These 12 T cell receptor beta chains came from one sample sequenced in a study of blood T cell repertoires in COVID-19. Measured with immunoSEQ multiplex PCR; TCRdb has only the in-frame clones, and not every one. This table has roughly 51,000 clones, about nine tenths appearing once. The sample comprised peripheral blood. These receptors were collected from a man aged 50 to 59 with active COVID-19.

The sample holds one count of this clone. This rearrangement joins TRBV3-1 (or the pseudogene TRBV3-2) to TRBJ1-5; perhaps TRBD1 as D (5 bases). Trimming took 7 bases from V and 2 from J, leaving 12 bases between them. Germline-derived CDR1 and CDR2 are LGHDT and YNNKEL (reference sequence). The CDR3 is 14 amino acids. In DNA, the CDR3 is TGTGCCAGCAAGGGCGAGACAGGCAATCAGCCCCAGCATTTT. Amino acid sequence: CASKGETGNQPQHF.

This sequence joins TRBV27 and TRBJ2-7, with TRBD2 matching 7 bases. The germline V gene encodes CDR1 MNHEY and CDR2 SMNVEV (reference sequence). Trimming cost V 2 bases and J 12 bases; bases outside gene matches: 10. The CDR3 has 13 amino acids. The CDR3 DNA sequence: TGTGCCAGCAGTTTACAGTGGACTAGTAGTTTGTACTTC. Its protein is CASSLQWTSSLYF.

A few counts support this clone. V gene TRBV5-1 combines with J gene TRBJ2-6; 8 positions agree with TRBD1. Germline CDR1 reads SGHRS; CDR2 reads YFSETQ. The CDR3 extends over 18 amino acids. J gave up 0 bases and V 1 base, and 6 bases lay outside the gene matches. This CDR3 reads CASSLFGTGISGANVLTF. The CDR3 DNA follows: TGCGCCAGCAGCTTGTTCGGGACAGGAATCTCTGGGGCCAACGTCCTGACTTTC.

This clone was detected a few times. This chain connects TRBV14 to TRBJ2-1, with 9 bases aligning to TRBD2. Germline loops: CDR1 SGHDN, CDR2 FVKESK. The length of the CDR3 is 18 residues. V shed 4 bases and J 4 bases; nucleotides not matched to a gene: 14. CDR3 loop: CASSPQPSAGGLYNEQFF. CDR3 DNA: TGTGCCAGCAGCCCCCAACCCTCAGCGGGAGGTCTGTACAATGAGCAGTTCTTC.

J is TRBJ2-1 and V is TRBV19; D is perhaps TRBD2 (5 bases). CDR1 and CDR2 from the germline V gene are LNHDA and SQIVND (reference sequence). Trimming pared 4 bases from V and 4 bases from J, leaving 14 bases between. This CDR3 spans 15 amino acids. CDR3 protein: CASSREFLGYNEQFF. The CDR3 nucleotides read TGTGCCAGTAGTAGGGAGTTCCTCGGATACAATGAGCAGTTCTTC. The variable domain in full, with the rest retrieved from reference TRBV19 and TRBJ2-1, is DGGITQSPKYLFRKEGQNVTLSCEQNLNHDAMYWYRQDPGQGLRLIYYSQIVNDFQKGDIAEGYSVSREKKESFPLTVTSAQKNPTAFYLCASSREFLGYNEQFFGPGTRLTVL.

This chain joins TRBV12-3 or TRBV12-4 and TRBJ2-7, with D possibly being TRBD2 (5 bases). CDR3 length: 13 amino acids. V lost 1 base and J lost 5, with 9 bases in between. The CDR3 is CASSLGAGNEQYF. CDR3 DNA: TGTGCCAGCAGTTTAGGGGCCGGGAACGAGCAGTACTTC.

DNA of the CDR3: TGTGCCAGCTCGCTACGACAGGGTACCTACGAGCAGTACTTC. Its translation: CASSLRQGTYEQYF. The gene calls are TRBV18 and TRBJ2-7, with TRBD1 matching over 7 bases. Germline CDR1 is KGHSH and CDR2 is LQKENI. The CDR3 loop spans 14 amino acids. With V trimmed by 6 bases and J by 2 bases, 7 bases remained unmatched.

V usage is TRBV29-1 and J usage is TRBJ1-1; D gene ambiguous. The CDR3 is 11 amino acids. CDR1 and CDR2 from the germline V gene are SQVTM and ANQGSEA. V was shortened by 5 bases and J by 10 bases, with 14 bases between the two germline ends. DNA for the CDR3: TGCAGCGTTTGGGAAGGACTTGGAGCTTTCTTT. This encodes CSVWEGLGAFF.

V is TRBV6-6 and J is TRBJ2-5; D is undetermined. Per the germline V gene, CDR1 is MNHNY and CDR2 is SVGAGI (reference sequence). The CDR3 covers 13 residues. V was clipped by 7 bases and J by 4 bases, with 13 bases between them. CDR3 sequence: CASKKVRSETQYF. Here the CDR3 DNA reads TGTGCCAGCAAGAAAGTACGGTCAGAGACCCAGTACTTC.

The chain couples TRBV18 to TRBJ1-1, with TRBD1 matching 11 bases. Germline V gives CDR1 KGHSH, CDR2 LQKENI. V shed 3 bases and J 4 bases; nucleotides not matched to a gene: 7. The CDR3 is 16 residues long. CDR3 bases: TGTGCCAGCTCACCGTTAGGACAGGGGGCGGTCACTGAAGCTTTCTTT. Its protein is CASSPLGQGAVTEAFF.

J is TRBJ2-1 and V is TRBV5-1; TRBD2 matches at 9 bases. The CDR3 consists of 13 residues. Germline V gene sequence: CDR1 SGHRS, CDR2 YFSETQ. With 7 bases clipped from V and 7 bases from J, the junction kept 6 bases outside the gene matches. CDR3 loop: CASGRGGQNEQFF. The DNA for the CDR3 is TGCGCCAGCGGGCGGGGGGGCCAGAATGAGCAGTTCTTC. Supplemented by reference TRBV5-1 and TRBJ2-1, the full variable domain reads KAGVTQTPRYLIKTRGQQVTLSCSPISGHRSVSWYQQTPGQGLQFLFEYFSETQRNKGNFPGRFSGRQFSNSRSEMNVSTLELGDSALYLCASGRGGQNEQFFGPGTRLTVL.

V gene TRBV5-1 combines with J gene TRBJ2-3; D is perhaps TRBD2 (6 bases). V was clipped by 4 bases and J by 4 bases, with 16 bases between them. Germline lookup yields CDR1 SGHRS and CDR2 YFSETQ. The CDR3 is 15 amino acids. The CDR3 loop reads CASSRGAPGADTQYF. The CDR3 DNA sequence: TGCGCCAGCAGCCGCGGGGCGCCCGGGGCAGATACGCAGTATTTT.